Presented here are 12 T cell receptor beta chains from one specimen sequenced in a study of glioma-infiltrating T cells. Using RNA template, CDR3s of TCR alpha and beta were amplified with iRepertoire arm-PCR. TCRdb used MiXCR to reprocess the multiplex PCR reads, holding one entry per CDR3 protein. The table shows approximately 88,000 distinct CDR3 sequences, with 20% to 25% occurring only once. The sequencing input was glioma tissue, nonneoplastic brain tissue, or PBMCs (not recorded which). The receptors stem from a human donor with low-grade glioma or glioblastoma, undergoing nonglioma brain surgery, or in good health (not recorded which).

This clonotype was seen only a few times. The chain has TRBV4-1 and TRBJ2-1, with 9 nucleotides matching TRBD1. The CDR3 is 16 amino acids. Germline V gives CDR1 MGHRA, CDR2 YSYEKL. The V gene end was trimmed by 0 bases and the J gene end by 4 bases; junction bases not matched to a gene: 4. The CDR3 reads CASSQEGTGPYNEQFF. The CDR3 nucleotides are TGCGCCAGCAGCCAAGAAGGGACAGGGCCATACAATGAGCAGTTCTTC.

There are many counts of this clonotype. For the CDR3, the DNA is TGTGCCAGCAGTGATAAGGGGCCCAACGGGGGCACTGAAGCTTTCTTT. Translated: CASSDKGPNGGTEAFF. The chain has TRBV25-1 and TRBJ1-1, with D tentatively TRBD1 (5 bases). V lost 3 bases and J 4 bases, leaving 18 bases between the germline ends. CDR1 and CDR2 (germline): MGHDK, SYGVNS. There are 16 residues in the CDR3.

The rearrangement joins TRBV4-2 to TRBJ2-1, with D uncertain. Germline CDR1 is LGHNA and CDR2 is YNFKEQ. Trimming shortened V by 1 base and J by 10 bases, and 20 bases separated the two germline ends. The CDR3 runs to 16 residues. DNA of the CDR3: TGTGCCAGCAGCCAAGGGGCTCAGTATAGCTCCTACGAGCAGTTCTTC. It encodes CASSQGAQYSSYEQFF.

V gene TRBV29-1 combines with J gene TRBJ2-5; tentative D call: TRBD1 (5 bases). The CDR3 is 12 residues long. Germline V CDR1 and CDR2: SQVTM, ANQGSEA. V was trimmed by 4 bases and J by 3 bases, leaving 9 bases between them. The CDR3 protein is CSVVGREETQYF. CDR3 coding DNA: TGCAGCGTTGTTGGCAGGGAAGAGACCCAGTACTTC.

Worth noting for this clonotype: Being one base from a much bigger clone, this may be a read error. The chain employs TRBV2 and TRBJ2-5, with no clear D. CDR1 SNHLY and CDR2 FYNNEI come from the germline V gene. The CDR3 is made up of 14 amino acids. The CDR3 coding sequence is TGTGCCAGCGGTGAAATTGGCCCAATGGAGACCCAGTACTTC. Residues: CASGEIGPMETQYF.

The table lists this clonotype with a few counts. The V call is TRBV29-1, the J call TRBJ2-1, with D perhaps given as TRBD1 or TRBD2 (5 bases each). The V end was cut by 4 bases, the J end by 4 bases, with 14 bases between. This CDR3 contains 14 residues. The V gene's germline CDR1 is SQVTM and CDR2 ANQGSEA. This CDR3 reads CSVVGPPIYNEQFF. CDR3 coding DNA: TGCAGCGTTGTGGGACCCCCTATATACAATGAGCAGTTCTTC.

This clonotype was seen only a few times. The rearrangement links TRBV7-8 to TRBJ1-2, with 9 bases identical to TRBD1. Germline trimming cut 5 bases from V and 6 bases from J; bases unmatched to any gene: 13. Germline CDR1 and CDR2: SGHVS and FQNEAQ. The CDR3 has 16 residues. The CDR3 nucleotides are TGTGCCAGCAGCCCGACCGGGACAGGGCTGGAGAATGGCTACACCTTC. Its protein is CASSPTGTGLENGYTF.

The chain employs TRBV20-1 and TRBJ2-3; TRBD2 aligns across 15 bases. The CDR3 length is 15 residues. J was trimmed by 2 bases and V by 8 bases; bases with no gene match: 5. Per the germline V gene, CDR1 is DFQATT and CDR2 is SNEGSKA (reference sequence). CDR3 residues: CSPRTSGRVTDTQYF. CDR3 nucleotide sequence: TGCAGTCCCCGGACTAGCGGGAGGGTCACAGATACGCAGTATTTT.

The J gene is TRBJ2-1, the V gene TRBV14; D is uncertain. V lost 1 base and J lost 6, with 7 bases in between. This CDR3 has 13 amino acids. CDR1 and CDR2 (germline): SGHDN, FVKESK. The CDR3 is CASSQVASNEQFF. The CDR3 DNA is TGTGCCAGCAGCCAAGTAGCCAGCAATGAGCAGTTCTTC. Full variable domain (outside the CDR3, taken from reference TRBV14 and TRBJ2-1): EAGVTQFPSHSVIEKGQTVTLRCDPISGHDNLYWYRRVMGKEIKFLLHFVKESKQDESGMPNNRFLAERTGGTYSTLKVQPAELEDSGVYFCASSQVASNEQFFGPGTRLTVL.

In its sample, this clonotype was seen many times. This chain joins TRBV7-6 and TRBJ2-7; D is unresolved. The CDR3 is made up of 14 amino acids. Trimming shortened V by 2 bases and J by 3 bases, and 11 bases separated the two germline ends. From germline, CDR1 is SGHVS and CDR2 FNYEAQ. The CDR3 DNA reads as TGTGCCAGCAGCTTATCGGACGGAAACTACGAGCAGTACTTC. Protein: CASSLSDGNYEQYF.

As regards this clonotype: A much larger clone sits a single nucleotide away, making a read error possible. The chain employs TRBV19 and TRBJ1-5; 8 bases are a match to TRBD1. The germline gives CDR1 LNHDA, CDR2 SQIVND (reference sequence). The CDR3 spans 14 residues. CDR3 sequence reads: CASSPTGDNQPRHF. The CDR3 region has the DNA TGTGCCAGTAGTCCGACAGGGGACAATCAGCCCCGGCATTTT.

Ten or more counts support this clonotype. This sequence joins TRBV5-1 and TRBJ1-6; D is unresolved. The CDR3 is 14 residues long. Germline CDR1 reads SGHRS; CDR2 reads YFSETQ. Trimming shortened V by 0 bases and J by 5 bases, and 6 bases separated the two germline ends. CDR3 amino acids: CASSLDSNNSPLHF. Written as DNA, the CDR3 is TGCGCCAGCAGCTTGGACAGTAATAATTCACCCCTCCACTTT.